This record covers a single TCR beta chain. Trimming pared 4 bases from V and 7 bases from J, leaving 18 bases between. In germline, CDR1 is SGHRS, CDR2 YFSETQ. The CDR3 length is 15 residues. The authors' processing: Nucleated cell number was recorded as an estimate derived from reference gene primer amplification. Clones were sequenced by immunoSEQ multiplex PCR, and TCRdb holds only the in-frame ones, with some missing. The V and J calls and the clone size are those of that table, but D and trimming were determined from the DNA. This table has 170,000 or so clones, roughly 77% appearing once. This specimen belongs to a study of blood T cell repertoires in COVID-19. Turning to the study itself: Italy, Spain and the United States were the sources of the convalescent and acute COVID-19 samples. Sample material is recorded as cDNA or gDNA derived from T cells, B-cell-depleted T cells, or PBMCs.

This TCR was recovered from a man between 65 and 80 years old with active or convalescent COVID-19. The chain employs TRBV5-1 and TRBJ2-1; tentative D call: TRBD2 (6 bases). The material sequenced was peripheral blood. CDR3 region: CASSGGNVAPNEQFF. CDR3 coding DNA: TGCGCCAGCAGCGGGGGGAACGTCGCGCCGAATGAGCAGTTCTTC.